A single sample gave rise to the 5 T cell receptor beta chains below, sequenced in a study of blood T cell repertoires in COVID-19. Repertoires were generated with immunoSEQ multiplex PCR, while TCRdb's copy carries only in-frame clones and drops some. The sample holds about 200,000 clones, more than 70% seen once. Sequencing was done on a sample of peripheral blood. The receptors here all came from a man in his forties or fifties with COVID-19, enrolled during active disease.

The V call is TRBV7-8, the J call TRBJ2-1; possible D gene TRBD2, 7 bases. V was cut by 4 bases and J by 1 base, with 20 bases left in between. This CDR3 is 18 amino acids long. Germline CDR1 and CDR2: SGHVS and FQNEAQ. Here the CDR3 DNA reads TGTGCCAGCAGCTCCTTTCCCCGGGGGGCGGGGTCCTACAATGAGCAGTTCTTC. Its translation: CASSSFPRGAGSYNEQFF.

This chain connects TRBV27 to TRBJ1-4, with unresolved D. Trimming removed 6 bases at V and 8 bases at J, with 13 bases between. Germline V gene lookup returns CDR1 MNHEY and CDR2 SMNVEV (reference sequence). The CDR3 covers 13 residues. The CDR3 is CASRRGSGEKLFF. Written as DNA, the CDR3 is TGTGCCAGCAGACGGGGTTCGGGAGAAAAACTGTTTTTT.

This clone occurred once. A read error likely explains this, since a far larger clone differs by one base. The rearrangement uses TRBV3-1 (or the pseudogene TRBV3-2) and TRBJ1-6; D is unclear. From germline, CDR1 is LGHDT and CDR2 YNNKEL (reference sequence). The CDR3 sequence is 13 residues long. V was cut by 1 base and J by 8 bases, with 6 bases left in between. CDR3 protein: CASSQAGDSPLHF. The CDR3 bases are TGTGCCAGCAGCCAAGCAGGTGATTCACCCCTCCACTTT.

The chain combines TRBV5-6 with TRBJ2-2; D might be TRBD1 (6 bases). The CDR3 sequence is 16 residues long. The germline V gene encodes CDR1 SGHDT and CDR2 YYEEEE. V was shortened by 4 bases and J by 2 bases, with 15 bases between the two germline ends. CDR3 loop: CASSPERTANTGELFF. The DNA for the CDR3 is TGTGCCAGCAGCCCAGAAAGGACAGCCAACACCGGGGAGCTGTTTTTT.

This chain connects TRBV18 to TRBJ1-5; TRBD1 is a possible D gene (5 bases). Germline values: CDR1 KGHSH, CDR2 LQKENI. The germline V and J ends were trimmed by 3 bases and 3 bases, with 12 bases remaining between them. The CDR3 totals 15 residues. The CDR3 bases are TGTGCCAGCTCACCTCAGGGTGGAGACAATCAGCCCCAGCATTTT. Translation gives CASSPQGGDNQPQHF.